The 12 T cell receptor beta chains reported below all come from one sample, sequenced in a study of blood T cell repertoires in COVID-19. Assay used: immunoSEQ multiplex PCR; TCRdb lists only in-frame clones, some missing. The sample gives around 220,000 clones, roughly nine tenths of which show up once; 9.5% to 13% is in the top ten. Sequences were obtained from peripheral blood. The receptors derive from a woman aged 45 to 65 with COVID-19, enrolled during active disease.

This clone appeared once. CDR3 amino acids: CASSYVRQLMNTEAFF. CDR3 nucleotides: TGTGCCAGCAGTTACGTCCGACAGCTAATGAACACTGAAGCTTTCTTT. V and J are TRBV6-2 or TRBV6-3 and TRBJ1-1, with D perhaps matching TRBD1 (5 bases). This CDR3 has 16 amino acids. Germline V gene lookup returns CDR1 MNHEY and CDR2 SVGEGT. V was clipped by 2 bases and J by 0 bases, with 13 bases between them.

V usage is TRBV20-1 and J usage is TRBJ2-1; 8 bases match TRBD2. V shed 0 bases and J 13 bases; nucleotides not matched to a gene: 2. CDR1 and CDR2 (germline): DFQATT, SNEGSKA (reference sequence). This CDR3 has 11 amino acids. The CDR3 nucleotides read TGCAGTGCTAGAGACGGGGGGGGTCAGTTCTTC. Protein product: CSARDGGGQFF.

CDR3 amino acids: CATSDPLQGKHTGELFF. DNA for the CDR3: TGTGCCACCAGTGACCCACTCCAGGGGAAACACACCGGGGAGCTGTTTTTT. The J gene is TRBJ2-2, the V gene TRBV24-1; tentatively, D is TRBD1 (6 bases). V was cut by 4 bases and J by 3 bases, with 17 bases left in between. Per the germline V gene, CDR1 is KGHDR and CDR2 is SFDVKD. CDR3 length: 17 amino acids.

The rearrangement links TRBV9 to TRBJ2-1; TRBD1 matches 11 bases. The CDR3 runs to 15 residues. The J segment lost 6 bases and the V segment lost 3 bases, leaving 5 bases of the junction unmatched. Germline CDR1 SGDLS, CDR2 YYNGEE. CDR3 sequence: CASSEGQGVGNEQFF. CDR3 sequence (DNA): TGTGCCAGCAGCGAGGGACAGGGGGTGGGCAATGAGCAGTTCTTC.

CDR3 DNA: TGCGCCAGCAGCCAACTAGCGGGGAACACCGGGGAGCTGTTTTTT. Protein product: CASSQLAGNTGELFF. J is TRBJ2-2 and V is TRBV4-1; 8 bases are shared with TRBD2. This CDR3 contains 15 residues. The germline V gene has CDR1 MGHRA and CDR2 YSYEKL. The V segment lost 2 bases and the J segment 1 base; nucleotides outside the gene matches: 0.

The chain couples TRBV5-6 to TRBJ1-2; tentative D call: TRBD1 (5 bases). Per the germline V gene, CDR1 is SGHDT and CDR2 is YYEEEE. The germline V and J ends were trimmed by 5 bases and 6 bases, with 17 bases remaining between them. The CDR3 is made up of 14 amino acids. CDR3 DNA: TGTGCCAGCAGAAACGAAGAAGGGGCCGATGGCTACACCTTC. Translating gives CASRNEEGADGYTF.

The CDR3 nucleotides read TGTGCCAGCAGCCCACGCGGGGGGACGAACACCGGGGAGCTGTTTTTT. It encodes CASSPRGGTNTGELFF. The chain recombines TRBV7-3 with TRBJ2-2, with TRBD2 matching 8 bases. The CDR3 loop spans 16 amino acids. Germline assignment: CDR1 SGHTA and CDR2 FQGTGA. After removal of 5 bases from V and 0 bases from J, the junction contained 5 bases not matched to a gene.

This chain joins TRBV6-1 and TRBJ2-7; D is possibly TRBD2 (6 bases). The length of the CDR3 is 14 residues. Germline lookup yields CDR1 MNHNS and CDR2 SASEGT. Trimming took 2 bases from V and 4 from J, leaving 12 bases between them. The CDR3 reads CASSERSGLYEQYV. CDR3 coding DNA: TGTGCCAGCAGTGAAAGAAGCGGGTTGTACGAGCAGTACGTC.

V and J are TRBV11-3 and TRBJ1-3; perhaps TRBD1 as D (5 bases). This CDR3 spans 13 amino acids. CDR1 SGHNT and CDR2 YENEEA come from the germline V gene. With 7 bases removed from V and 4 bases from J, the gap between germline ends came to 11 bases. The chain's CDR3 is CASMSGKGNTIYF. The CDR3 DNA reads as TGTGCCAGCATGTCAGGGAAGGGAAACACCATATATTTT.

The chain has TRBV19 and TRBJ1-2; the match to TRBD1 covers 8 bases. The CDR3 is made up of 14 amino acids. Germline trimming cut 10 bases from V and 0 bases from J; bases unmatched to any gene: 7. Germline CDR1 and CDR2: LNHDA and SQIVND (reference sequence). In DNA form, the CDR3 reads TGTGCCACCATGGACAGGGAGGCTAACTATGGCTACACCTTC. It codes for CATMDREANYGYTF.

This sequence joins TRBV9 and TRBJ2-3; no firm D call. Trimming left V 3 bases short and J 1 base short, with 9 bases between. The length of the CDR3 is 14 residues. CDR1 and CDR2 from the germline V gene are SGDLS and YYNGEE. The CDR3 nucleotides are TGTGCCAGCAGCGCGAGACTGGGCACAGATACGCAGTATTTT. Its translation is CASSARLGTDTQYF.

The chain has TRBV18 and TRBJ1-1; 7 nucleotides agree with TRBD1. In germline, CDR1 is KGHSH, CDR2 LQKENI. The CDR3 is made up of 14 amino acids. V shed 4 bases and J 5 bases; nucleotides not matched to a gene: 7. The CDR3: CASSLTPGGTEAFF. Here the CDR3 DNA reads TGTGCCAGCTCACTAACCCCAGGGGGGACTGAAGCTTTCTTT. The complete variable domain, with remaining parts taken from reference TRBV18 and TRBJ1-1, reads NAGVMQNPRHLVRRRGQEARLRCSPMKGHSHVYWYRQLPEEGLKFMVYLQKENIIDESGMPKERFSAEFPKEGPSILRIQQVVRGDSAAYFCASSLTPGGTEAFFGQGTRLTVV.